This T cell receptor (beta chain) appears in the sequencing data of a study of monozygotic twins with inflammatory bowel disease. To note about this clonotype: Its cognate antigen is unknown.

Blood (2.5 ml) was collected from every donor individually. Study results and limitations: Different subtypes (of T cells) could not be told apart from one another.

Germline CDR1 reads SGHTA; CDR2 reads FQGNSA. There are 14 residues in the CDR3. PCR of TCRalpha and TCRbeta cDNA was nested, with two rounds of about 15 and 9 cycles. No DNA is given; TCRdb re-called the 5' RACE reads and lists each CDR3 protein once. The sample totals hundreds of thousands of distinct CDR3 sequences. The sequenced sample was blood. This sequence originates from a human donor with ulcerative colitis or Crohn's disease, or a healthy co-twin of an affected twin (not recorded which). V is TRBV7-2 and J is TRBJ1-2. The CDR3 is CASSSQRIGYGYTF.